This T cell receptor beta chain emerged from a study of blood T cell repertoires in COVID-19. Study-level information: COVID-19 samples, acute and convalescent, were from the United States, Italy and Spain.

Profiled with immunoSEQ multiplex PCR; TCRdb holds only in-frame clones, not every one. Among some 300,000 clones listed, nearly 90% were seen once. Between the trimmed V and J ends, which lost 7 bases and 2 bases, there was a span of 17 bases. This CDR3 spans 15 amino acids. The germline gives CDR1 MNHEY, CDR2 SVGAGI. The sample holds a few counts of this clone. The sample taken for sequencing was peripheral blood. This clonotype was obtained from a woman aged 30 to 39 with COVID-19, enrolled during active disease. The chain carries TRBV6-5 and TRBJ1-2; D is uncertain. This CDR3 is CASNEVWQFNYGYTF. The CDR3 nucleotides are TGTGCCAGCAACGAAGTCTGGCAATTCAACTATGGCTACACCTTC.